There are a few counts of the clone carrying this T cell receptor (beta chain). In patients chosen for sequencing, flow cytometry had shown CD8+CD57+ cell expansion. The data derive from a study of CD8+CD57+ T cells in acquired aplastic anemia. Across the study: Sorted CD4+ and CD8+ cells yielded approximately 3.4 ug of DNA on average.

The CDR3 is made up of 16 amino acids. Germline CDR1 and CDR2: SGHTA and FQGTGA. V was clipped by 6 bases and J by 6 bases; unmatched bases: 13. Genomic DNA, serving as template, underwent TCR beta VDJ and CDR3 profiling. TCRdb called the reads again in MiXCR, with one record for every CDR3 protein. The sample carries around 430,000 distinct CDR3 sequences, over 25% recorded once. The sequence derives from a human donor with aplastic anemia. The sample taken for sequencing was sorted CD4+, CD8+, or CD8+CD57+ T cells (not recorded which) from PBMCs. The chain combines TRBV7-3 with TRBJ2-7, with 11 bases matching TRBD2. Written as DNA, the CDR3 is TGTGCCAGCAGTAGTAATAGCGGGGGGGCGGCGGGCGAGCAGTACTTC. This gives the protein CASSSNSGGAAGEQYF.